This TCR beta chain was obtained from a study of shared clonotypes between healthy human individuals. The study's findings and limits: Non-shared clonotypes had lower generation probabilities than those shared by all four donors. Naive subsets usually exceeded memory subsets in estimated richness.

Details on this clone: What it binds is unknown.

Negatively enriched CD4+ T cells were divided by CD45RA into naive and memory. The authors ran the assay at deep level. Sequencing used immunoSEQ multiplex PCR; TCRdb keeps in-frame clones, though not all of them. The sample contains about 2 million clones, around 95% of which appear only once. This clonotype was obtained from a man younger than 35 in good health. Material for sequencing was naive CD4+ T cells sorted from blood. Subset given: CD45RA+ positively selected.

DNA for the CDR3: TGCGCCAGCAGGGGAGTTAGCGGGACCCAAGAGACCCAGTACTTC. Encoded protein: CASRGVSGTQETQYF. The chain employs TRBV5-1 and TRBJ2-5, with TRBD2 matching over 8 bases. V shed 5 bases, J shed 1 base, and the junction held 7 bases outside the gene matches. The CDR3 contains 15 residues. Germline assignment: CDR1 SGHRS and CDR2 YFSETQ.